The 32 T cell receptor beta chains below were found in one sample sequenced in a study of PD-1 blockade in mismatch repair-deficient tumors. Measured with immunoSEQ multiplex PCR; TCRdb has only the in-frame clones, and not every one. Of 120,000 or so clones listed, about 86% are singletons. The sequenced sample was peripheral blood, obtained 44 weeks after starting pembrolizumab. The origin of the receptors is an adult with mismatch repair-deficient cancer.

The CDR3: CATSDFSTSGYNEQFF. The DNA for the CDR3 is TGTGCCACCAGCGATTTTTCGACTAGCGGATACAATGAGCAGTTCTTC. The chain recombines TRBV15 with TRBJ2-1; 9 bases line up with TRBD2. The CDR3 totals 16 residues. Trimming removed 5 bases from V and 4 bases from J; junction bases left unmatched: 9. Germline lookup yields CDR1 LNHNV and CDR2 YYDKDF (reference sequence).

This clone has a handful of counts. In DNA, the CDR3 is TGTGCCAGCAGCTTGACAGGGGGCTTTGGAAACACCATATATTTT. It is translated as CASSLTGGFGNTIYF. V is TRBV5-4 and J is TRBJ1-3; 9 bases map to TRBD1. CDR3 size: 15 residues. V trimming: 1 base; J trimming: 3 bases; junction bases outside the gene matches: 2. Germline V gene sequence: CDR1 SGHNT, CDR2 YYREEE (reference sequence).

The chain uses TRBV2 and TRBJ1-5; 7 bases are a match to TRBD1. CDR3 length: 13 amino acids. V was pared by 6 bases and J by 4 bases, with 3 bases of the junction left unmatched. Germline V gene data show CDR1 as SNHLY and CDR2 as FYNNEI. CDR3 in amino acids: CASSPTGNQPQHF. Here the CDR3 DNA reads TGTGCCAGCAGCCCGACAGGGAATCAGCCCCAGCATTTT.

This sequence joins TRBV4-1 and TRBJ1-2; the match to TRBD1 covers 9 bases. Germline assignment: CDR1 MGHRA and CDR2 YSYEKL. V trimming: 0 bases; J trimming: 5 bases; junction bases outside the gene matches: 7. This CDR3 has 16 amino acids. CDR3 protein: CASSQDIGQGIYGYTF. The CDR3 nucleotides are TGCGCCAGCAGCCAAGATATAGGACAGGGGATTTATGGCTACACCTTC.

V usage is TRBV7-9 and J usage is TRBJ1-2; weak D call: TRBD1 (6 bases). The germline V gene has CDR1 SEHNR and CDR2 FQNEAQ (reference sequence). Trimming removed 5 bases from V and 8 bases from J, with 18 bases in between. CDR3 length equals 14 residues. This CDR3 reads CASSPAQGSSGYTF. DNA of the CDR3: TGTGCCAGCAGCCCGGCCCAGGGGTCCTCCGGCTACACCTTC.

This rearrangement joins TRBV15 to TRBJ2-7; 13 nucleotides match TRBD2. The CDR3 contains 16 residues. Germline trimming cut 3 bases from V and 2 bases from J; bases unmatched to any gene: 4. CDR1 is LNHNV, CDR2 YYDKDF, per germline (reference sequence). The CDR3 region is CATSSQGLAGAYEQYF. The DNA for the CDR3 is TGTGCCACCAGCAGCCAAGGACTAGCGGGGGCCTACGAGCAGTACTTC. The whole variable domain, filled in from reference TRBV15 and TRBJ2-7, reads DAMVIQNPRYQVTQFGKPVTLSCSQTLNHNVMYWYQQKSSQAPKLLFHYYDKDFNNEADTPDNFQSRRPNTSFCFLDIRSPGLGDTAMYLCATSSQGLAGAYEQYFGPGTRLTVT.

The chain has TRBV11-2 and TRBJ2-7; the D gene is possibly TRBD2 (5 bases). CDR3 size: 12 residues. Looked up from germline, CDR1 is SGHAT and CDR2 is FQNNGV. Trimming removed 1 base at V and 4 bases at J, with 5 bases between. The CDR3 DNA follows: TGTGCCAGCAGCTTAGCGGGGTACGAGCAGTACTTC. Protein: CASSLAGYEQYF. Together with reference TRBV11-2 and TRBJ2-7, the CDR3 gives the full variable domain: EAGVAQSPRYKIIEKRQSVAFWCNPISGHATLYWYQQILGQGPKLLIQFQNNGVVDDSQLPKDRFSAERLKGVDSTLKIQPAKLEDSAVYLCASSLAGYEQYFGPGTRLTVT.

This sequence joins TRBV6-6 and TRBJ1-2; a possible D gene is TRBD1 (5 bases). The CDR3 length is 15 residues. From germline, CDR1 is MNHNY and CDR2 SVGAGI (reference sequence). Trimming took 2 bases from V and 4 from J, leaving 14 bases between them. The CDR3 region has the DNA TGTGCCAGCAGTTACAGTCCAGGGTCGGGCTATGGCTACACCTTC. As protein: CASSYSPGSGYGYTF.

This chain uses TRBV7-9 with TRBJ1-1, with 7 bases lining up with TRBD1. This CDR3 is 14 amino acids long. Germline V CDR1 and CDR2: SEHNR, FQNEAQ (reference sequence). V lost 4 bases and J lost 4; bases outside the gene matches: 6. Here the CDR3 reads CASSYRGVGTEAFF. The CDR3 DNA follows: TGTGCCAGCAGCTACAGGGGAGTTGGCACTGAAGCTTTCTTT.

CDR3 in amino acids: CASSLLAGRYNEQFF. In DNA form, the CDR3 reads TGTGCCAGCAGCTTACTCGCGGGCCGCTACAATGAGCAGTTCTTC. J is TRBJ2-1 and V is TRBV13; D possibly corresponds to TRBD2 (5 bases). The CDR3 totals 15 residues. Germline-derived CDR1 and CDR2 are PRHDT and FYEKMQ (reference sequence). V was pared by 2 bases and J by 3 bases, with 11 bases between.

The rearrangement uses TRBV4-3 and TRBJ2-7; no definite D call. Germline lookup yields CDR1 LGHNA and CDR2 YSLEER. Trimming shortened V by 9 bases and J by 7 bases, and 10 bases separated the two germline ends. The CDR3 is made up of 10 amino acids. CDR3 sequence reads: CASGLEEQYF. The CDR3 DNA reads as TGCGCCAGTGGGCTGGAGGAGCAGTACTTC.

As DNA, the CDR3 is TGTGCCAGCAGCTTAAGACTCGGGACCCTATACAATGAGCAGTTCTTC. Translating it yields CASSLRLGTLYNEQFF. The V call is TRBV7-2, the J call TRBJ2-1; D might be TRBD1 or TRBD2, each matching 5 bases. The V and J ends lost 2 bases and 4 bases respectively, with 15 bases between them. The CDR3 has 16 amino acids. Germline-derived CDR1 and CDR2 are SGHTA and FQGNSA. Complete variable domain (other parts from reference TRBV7-2 and TRBJ2-1): GAGVSQSPSNKVTEKGKDVELRCDPISGHTALYWYRQSLGQGLEFLIYFQGNSAPDKSGLPSDRFSAERTGGSVSTLTIQRTQQEDSAVYLCASSLRLGTLYNEQFFGPGTRLTVL.

The CDR3 loop reads CASSFTGGTYNEQFF. The DNA of the CDR3 is TGTGCCAGCAGCTTTACAGGGGGCACCTACAATGAGCAGTTCTTC. The chain links TRBV5-6 to TRBJ2-1, with 9 bases fitting TRBD1. Trimming at V came to 2 bases and at J to 2 bases, leaving 2 bases not matched to a gene. This CDR3 is built from 15 residues. Germline V gene data show CDR1 as SGHDT and CDR2 as YYEEEE.

This clone was seen just once. The rearrangement uses TRBV4-1 and TRBJ2-7; 8 nucleotides line up with TRBD1. There are 15 residues in the CDR3. The germline V gene encodes CDR1 MGHRA and CDR2 YSYEKL. V was clipped by 1 base and J by 4 bases; unmatched bases: 6. The CDR3 DNA reads TGCGCCAGCAGCCAAGTACAGGGGGGAGCGTACGAGCAGTACTTC. It specifies CASSQVQGGAYEQYF.

For the CDR3, the DNA is TGTGCCAGCAGCCAGACATTCTATGGCTACACCTTC. Protein product: CASSQTFYGYTF. The rearrangement uses TRBV5-8 and TRBJ1-2; D call uncertain. Germline CDR1 and CDR2: SGHTS and YDEGEE. Deletions cut 4 bases from V and 4 bases from J, with 8 bases between. The CDR3 spans 12 residues.

V is TRBV27 and J is TRBJ1-1, with D possibly matching TRBD1 (5 bases). This CDR3 comprises 13 residues. From germline, CDR1 is MNHEY and CDR2 SMNVEV (reference sequence). V gave up 3 bases and J gave up 6 bases, with 11 bases separating them. The CDR3 here is CASSFRVDSEAFF. CDR3 DNA: TGTGCCAGCAGTTTCAGGGTAGACTCTGAAGCTTTCTTT.

The chain is built from TRBV6-4 and TRBJ2-2; D is tentatively TRBD1 or TRBD2 (5 bases each). V dropped 7 bases and J dropped 8 bases, with 17 bases sitting between them. Per the germline V gene, CDR1 is MRHNA and CDR2 is SNTAGT. CDR3 length equals 14 residues. The CDR3 is CASNVRDVKGELFF. In nucleotides, the CDR3 is TGTGCCAGCAATGTCCGGGACGTCAAAGGGGAGCTGTTTTTT.

The rearrangement links TRBV7-6 to TRBJ2-6; D gene ambiguous. The CDR3 runs 15 residues. Germline CDR1 SGHVS, CDR2 FNYEAQ. The ends were cut back, 6 bases at V and 0 bases at J, with 9 bases in the middle. CDR3 nucleotide sequence: TGTGCCAGCAGTCAGCCGAGCTCTGGGGCCAACGTCCTGACTTTC. Translating gives CASSQPSSGANVLTF.

The CDR3 sequence: CASSTGQDEAFF. The CDR3, as DNA: TGTGCCAGCAGTACGGGACAGGATGAAGCTTTCTTT. The rearrangement joins TRBV6-5 to TRBJ1-1; 8 nucleotides agree with TRBD1. V shed 5 bases and J 7 bases; nucleotides not matched to a gene: 3. From germline, CDR1 is MNHEY and CDR2 SVGAGI. CDR3 length: 12 residues.

The rearrangement uses TRBV7-2 and TRBJ2-7, with D unresolved. The CDR3 sequence is 12 residues long. The V gene lost 6 bases and the J gene lost 3 bases, with 9 bases spanning the gap. Germline V gene lookup returns CDR1 SGHTA and CDR2 FQGNSA. This CDR3 reads CASRADLYEQYF. The DNA for the CDR3 is TGTGCCAGCAGAGCCGACCTCTACGAGCAGTACTTC.

The chain employs TRBV6-5 and TRBJ1-2; D gene unclear. This CDR3 contains 14 residues. V lost 2 bases, J lost 7 bases, and 14 bases lay in between. Looked up from germline, CDR1 is MNHEY and CDR2 is SVGAGI. The CDR3 DNA sequence: TGTGCCAGCAGTTACAGGCCACAGACGGGTGGCTACACCTTC. It codes for CASSYRPQTGGYTF.

The chain employs TRBV28 and TRBJ2-7; 9 bases line up with TRBD1. The V segment lost 5 bases and the J segment 2 bases; nucleotides outside the gene matches: 13. The germline gives CDR1 MDHEN, CDR2 SYDVKM. The CDR3 covers 17 residues. The CDR3 DNA sequence: TGTGCCAGCAGTCGGGCCGTGACAGGGGGGAAGCCCTACGAGCAGTACTTC. Translation: CASSRAVTGGKPYEQYF.

The chain joins TRBV7-9 to TRBJ1-1; D is ambiguous. CDR3 length: 15 residues. V lost 1 base, J lost 2 bases, and 11 bases lay in between. Germline CDR1 is SEHNR and CDR2 is FQNEAQ (reference sequence). In DNA form, the CDR3 reads TGTGCCAGCAGCTTAGGAAAAGGAAGTAACACTGAAGCTTTCTTT. Residues: CASSLGKGSNTEAFF. Full variable domain (rest looked up from reference TRBV7-9 and TRBJ1-1): DTGVSQNPRHKITKRGQNVTFRCDPISEHNRLYWYRQTLGQGPEFLTYFQNEAQLEKSRLLSDRFSAERPKGSFSTLEIQRTEQGDSAMYLCASSLGKGSNTEAFFGQGTRLTVV.

The V call is TRBV6-1, the J call TRBJ2-6; TRBD2 is a possible D gene (6 bases). Trimming cost V 11 bases and J 4 bases, with 15 bases left between them. The CDR3 length is 14 residues. CDR1 and CDR2 (germline): MNHNS, SASEGT. The CDR3 nucleotides are TGTGCCGGTGTACTCGGGGGAGGGGCCAACGTCCTGACTTTC. This encodes CAGVLGGGANVLTF.

The chain combines TRBV2 with TRBJ2-3; a weak D match, TRBD1 (6 bases). Germline CDR1 and CDR2: SNHLY and FYNNEI. The CDR3 runs 14 residues. V dropped 8 bases and J dropped 1 base, with 13 bases sitting between them. CDR3 nucleotide sequence: TGTGCCAGCGTTCGGACAGAAGGCACAGATACGCAGTATTTT. Its translation is CASVRTEGTDTQYF.

This clone was counted once. The chain links TRBV7-2 to TRBJ1-1; tentatively, D is TRBD1 (6 bases). V shed 3 bases and J shed 4 bases, with 12 bases lying between them. This CDR3 is built from 14 residues. Germline CDR1 SGHTA, CDR2 FQGNSA. CDR3 residues: CASSLIRGTTEAFF. The CDR3 DNA reads TGTGCCAGCAGCTTGATCAGGGGTACCACTGAAGCTTTCTTT.

The chain has TRBV11-3 and TRBJ2-7, with a possible D match to TRBD1 (6 bases). The CDR3 covers 15 residues. Germline loops: CDR1 SGHNT, CDR2 YENEEA. Trimming took 3 bases from V and 5 from J, leaving 17 bases between them. In DNA form, the CDR3 reads TGTGCCAGCAGCTTCAGGGGTGGTCACGTCCACGAGCAGTACTTC. It specifies CASSFRGGHVHEQYF. Complete variable domain (other parts from reference TRBV11-3 and TRBJ2-7): EAGVVQSPRYKIIEKKQPVAFWCNPISGHNTLYWYLQNLGQGPELLIRYENEEAVDDSQLPKDRFSAERLKGVDSTLKIQPAELGDSAVYLCASSFRGGHVHEQYFGPGTRLTVT.

J is TRBJ1-3 and V is TRBV29-1, with no clear D. The CDR3 runs 13 residues. V was pared by 4 bases and J by 0 bases, with 7 bases between. Germline loops: CDR1 SQVTM, CDR2 ANQGSEA. This chain's CDR3 is CSVVPGSGNTIYF. Here the CDR3 DNA reads TGCAGCGTTGTTCCTGGCTCTGGAAACACCATATATTTT. Supplemented by reference TRBV29-1 and TRBJ1-3, the full variable domain reads SAVISQKPSRDICQRGTSLTIQCQVDSQVTMMFWYRQQPGQSLTLIATANQGSEATYESGFVIDKFPISRPNLTFSTLTVSNMSPEDSSIYLCSVVPGSGNTIYFGEGSWLTVV.

The chain combines TRBV10-1 with TRBJ2-3; D might be TRBD2 (5 bases). The germline CDR1 and CDR2 sequences are WNHNN and SYGVQD (reference sequence). The CDR3 totals 15 residues. V was cut by 0 bases and J by 3 bases, with 10 bases left in between. The CDR3 region has the DNA TGCGCCAGCAGTGAGTCGAGCGGAGAGACAGATACGCAGTATTTT. Protein sequence: CASSESSGETDTQYF.

This clone appeared once. DNA of the CDR3: TGTGCCTGGAAGACCATCGACAGGTTTAACTATGGCTACACCTTC. Translation: CAWKTIDRFNYGYTF. This chain connects TRBV30 to TRBJ1-2, with D possibly being TRBD1 (6 bases). Germline CDR1 reads GTSNPN; CDR2 reads SVGIG (reference sequence). V dropped 4 bases and J dropped 1 base, with 16 bases sitting between them. The CDR3 sequence is 15 residues long.

The chain couples TRBV9 to TRBJ2-3; 7 nucleotides agree with TRBD1. Germline-derived CDR1 and CDR2 are SGDLS and YYNGEE. V trimming: 1 base; J trimming: 2 bases; junction bases outside the gene matches: 4. CDR3 size: 15 residues. The CDR3 region is CASSVTQGDTDTQYF. In DNA form, the CDR3 reads TGTGCCAGCAGCGTAACGCAGGGGGACACAGATACGCAGTATTTT.

V is TRBV29-1 and J is TRBJ2-3; D uncertain. The CDR3 covers 13 residues. V was cut by 4 bases and J by 0 bases, with 8 bases left in between. CDR1 SQVTM and CDR2 ANQGSEA come from the germline V gene. The CDR3 nucleotides are TGCAGCGTTGTGGACGCTAGCACAGATACGCAGTATTTT. Encoded protein: CSVVDASTDTQYF.